The T cell receptor (beta chain) under discussion was sequenced for a study of cytomegalovirus exposure and HLA in healthy donors. Turning to the study itself: Earlier work reported 117 million unique TCR beta sequences from about 190 million T cells. General observations from the study: Through in vitro validation, three CMV-associated chains were shown to be specific for CMV antigens. Most of the TCR beta V segments (in an earlier analysis) were productive either about 87% or about 30% of the time.

V was pared by 6 bases and J by 5 bases, with 13 bases between. CDR1 and CDR2 (germline): SGHAT, FQNNGV. CDR3 length: 13 residues. About this clone itself: Its target is not known.

The PCR contained 60 Vbeta and 13 Jbeta primers. The repertoire was sequenced with immunoSEQ multiplex PCR; TCRdb's copy has only in-frame clones and lacks some. The table lists some 190,000 clones, roughly 80% of them singletons. This sequence originates from a girl aged 5 to 17 in good health and CMV-seropositive. Sequenced sample: PBMCs. V gene TRBV11-2 combines with J gene TRBJ1-1; D remains ambiguous. The CDR3 bases are TGTGCCAGCAGGCAACTCCGAGGGACTGAAGCTTTCTTT. Protein sequence: CASRQLRGTEAFF.